Listed below are T cell receptor beta chains from one sample, sequenced in a study of human T cells and chemical hapten exposure. TCRdb reprocessed the RACE reads with MiXCR, giving one entry per CDR3 protein. The repertoire holds around 44,000 distinct CDR3 sequences, with 4% as singletons. The material was whole blood, obtained in connection with sensitization to the hapten diphenylcyclopropenone (DPC). The receptors were gathered from a man between 50 and 59 years old with alopecia areata. Some clones in this sample may be carry-over from other donors' samples. Both conserved end residues are part of each CDR3. Fields, in order: J gene, V gene, CDR3 protein.

TRBJ2-7	TRBV6-5	CASRAGGPYEQYF
TRBJ2-1	TRBV7-2	CASSLDQGRYSYNEQFF
TRBJ2-5	TRBV7-9	CASSPLSSGRQETQYF
TRBJ1-3	TRBV3-1	CASSPGGGSGNTIYF
TRBJ2-1	TRBV2	CASRLGSAEQFF
TRBJ2-7	TRBV28	CASTLGRKYEQYF
TRBJ2-3	TRBV7-2	CASSLVPDTQYF
TRBJ1-5	TRBV11-1	CASSLGTGQGYGEPQHF
TRBJ2-7	TRBV28	CASSFPSRTSGRASSSYEQYF
TRBJ2-1	TRBV24-1	CATSDSDRGPSNEQFF